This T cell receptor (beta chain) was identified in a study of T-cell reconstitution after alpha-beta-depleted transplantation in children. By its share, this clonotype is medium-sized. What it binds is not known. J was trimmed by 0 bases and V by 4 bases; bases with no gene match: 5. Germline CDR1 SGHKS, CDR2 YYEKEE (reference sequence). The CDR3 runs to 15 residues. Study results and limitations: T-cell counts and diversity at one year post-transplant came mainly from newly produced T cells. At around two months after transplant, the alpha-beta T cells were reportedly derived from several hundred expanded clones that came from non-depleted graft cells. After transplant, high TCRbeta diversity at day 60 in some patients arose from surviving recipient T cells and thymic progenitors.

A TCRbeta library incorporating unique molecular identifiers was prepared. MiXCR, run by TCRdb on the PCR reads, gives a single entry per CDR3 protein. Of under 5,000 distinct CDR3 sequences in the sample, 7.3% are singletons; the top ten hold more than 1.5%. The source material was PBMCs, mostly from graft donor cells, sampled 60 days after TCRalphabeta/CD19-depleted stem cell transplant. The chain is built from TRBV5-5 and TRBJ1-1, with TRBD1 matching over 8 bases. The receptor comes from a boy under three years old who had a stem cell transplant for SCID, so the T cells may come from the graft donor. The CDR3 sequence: CASSTWTGMNTEAFF. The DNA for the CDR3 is TGTGCCAGCAGCACTTGGACAGGGATGAACACTGAAGCTTTCTTT.